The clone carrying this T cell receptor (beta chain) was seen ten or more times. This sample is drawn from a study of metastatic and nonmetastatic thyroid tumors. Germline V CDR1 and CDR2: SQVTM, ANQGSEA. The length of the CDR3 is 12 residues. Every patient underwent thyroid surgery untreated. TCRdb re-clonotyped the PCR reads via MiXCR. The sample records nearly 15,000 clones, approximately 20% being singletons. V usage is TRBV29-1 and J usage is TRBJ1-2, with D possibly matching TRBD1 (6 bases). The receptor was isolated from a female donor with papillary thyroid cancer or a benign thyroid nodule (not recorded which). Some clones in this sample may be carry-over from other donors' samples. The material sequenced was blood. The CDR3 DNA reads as TGCAGTCACCGGGACACCGTGGATGGCTACACCTTC. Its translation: CSHRDTVDGYTF.